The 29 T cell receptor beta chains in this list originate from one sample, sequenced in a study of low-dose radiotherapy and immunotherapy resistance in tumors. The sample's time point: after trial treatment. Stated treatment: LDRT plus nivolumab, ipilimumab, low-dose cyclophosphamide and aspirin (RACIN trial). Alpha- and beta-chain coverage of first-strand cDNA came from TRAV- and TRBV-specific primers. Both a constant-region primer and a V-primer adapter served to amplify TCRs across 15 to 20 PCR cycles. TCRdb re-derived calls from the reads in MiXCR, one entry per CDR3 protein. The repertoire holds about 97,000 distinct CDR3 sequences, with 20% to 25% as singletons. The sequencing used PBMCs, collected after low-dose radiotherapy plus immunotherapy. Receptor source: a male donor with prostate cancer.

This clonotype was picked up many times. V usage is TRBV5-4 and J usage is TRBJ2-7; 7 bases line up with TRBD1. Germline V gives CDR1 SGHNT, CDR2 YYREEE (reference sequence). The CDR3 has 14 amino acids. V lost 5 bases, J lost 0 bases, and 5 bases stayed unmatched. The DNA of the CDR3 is TGTGCCAGCAGACCGGACAGGAGCTCCTACGAGCAGTACTTC. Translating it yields CASRPDRSSYEQYF.

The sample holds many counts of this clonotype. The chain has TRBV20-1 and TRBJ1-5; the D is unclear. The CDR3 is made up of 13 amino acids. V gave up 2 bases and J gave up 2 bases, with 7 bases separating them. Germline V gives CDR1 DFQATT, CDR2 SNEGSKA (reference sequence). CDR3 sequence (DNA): TGCAGTGCTAGATTGGCAGGCAATCAGCCCCAGCATTTT. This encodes CSARLAGNQPQHF.

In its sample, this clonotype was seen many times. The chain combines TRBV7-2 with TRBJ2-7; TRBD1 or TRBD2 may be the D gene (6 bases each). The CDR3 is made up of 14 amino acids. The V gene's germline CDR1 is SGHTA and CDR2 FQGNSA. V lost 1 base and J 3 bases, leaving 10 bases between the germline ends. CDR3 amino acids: CASSLVGGHYEQYF. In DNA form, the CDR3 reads TGTGCCAGCAGCTTAGTGGGGGGCCACTACGAGCAGTACTTC.

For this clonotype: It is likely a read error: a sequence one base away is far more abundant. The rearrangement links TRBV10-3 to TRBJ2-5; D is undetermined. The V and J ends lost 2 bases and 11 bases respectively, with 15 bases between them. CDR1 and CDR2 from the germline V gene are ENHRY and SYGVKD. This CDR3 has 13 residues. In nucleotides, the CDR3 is TGTGCCATCAGTGAGGCACTCTACAATGAGCAGTACTTC. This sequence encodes CAISEALYNEQYF.

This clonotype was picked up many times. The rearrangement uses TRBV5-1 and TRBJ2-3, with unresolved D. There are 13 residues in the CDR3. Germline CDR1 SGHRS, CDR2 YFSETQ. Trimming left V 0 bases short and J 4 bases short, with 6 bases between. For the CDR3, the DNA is TGCGCCAGCAGCTTGGTAGTTTCAGATACGCAGTATTTT. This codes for CASSLVVSDTQYF.

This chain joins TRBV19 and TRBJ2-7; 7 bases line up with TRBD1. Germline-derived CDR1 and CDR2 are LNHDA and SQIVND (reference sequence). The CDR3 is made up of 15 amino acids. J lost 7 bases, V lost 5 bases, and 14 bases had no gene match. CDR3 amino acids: CASSSPGQGVGEQYF. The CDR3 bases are TGTGCCAGTAGTTCCCCTGGTCAGGGGGTAGGGGAGCAGTACTTC.

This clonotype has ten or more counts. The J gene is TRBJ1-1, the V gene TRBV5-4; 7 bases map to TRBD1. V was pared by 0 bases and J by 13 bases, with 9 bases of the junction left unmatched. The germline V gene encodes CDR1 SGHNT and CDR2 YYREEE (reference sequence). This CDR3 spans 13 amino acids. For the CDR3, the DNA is TGTGCCAGCAGCTTGGAAAGGGGGCGAAAGGTTTTCTTT. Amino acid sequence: CASSLERGRKVFF. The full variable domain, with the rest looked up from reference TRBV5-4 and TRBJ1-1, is ETGVTQSPTHLIKTRGQQVTLRCSSQSGHNTVSWYQQALGQGPQFIFQYYREEENGRGNFPPRFSGLQFPNYSSELNVNALELDDSALYLCASSLERGRKVFFGQGTRLTVV.

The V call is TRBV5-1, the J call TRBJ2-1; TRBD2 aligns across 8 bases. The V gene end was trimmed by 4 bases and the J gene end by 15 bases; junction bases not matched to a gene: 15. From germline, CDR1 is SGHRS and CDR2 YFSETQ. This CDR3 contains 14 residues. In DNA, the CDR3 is TGCGCCAGCAGCATCGGGGGGGCCTCCTGGGGTTGGTTCTTC. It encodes CASSIGGASWGWFF.

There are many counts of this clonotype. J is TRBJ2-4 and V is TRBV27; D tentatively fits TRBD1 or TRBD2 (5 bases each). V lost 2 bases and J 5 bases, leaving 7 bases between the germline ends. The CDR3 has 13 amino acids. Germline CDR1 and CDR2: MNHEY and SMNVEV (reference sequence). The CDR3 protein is CASSLRGQNIQYF. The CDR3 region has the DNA TGTGCCAGCAGTTTACGGGGCCAAAACATTCAGTACTTC.

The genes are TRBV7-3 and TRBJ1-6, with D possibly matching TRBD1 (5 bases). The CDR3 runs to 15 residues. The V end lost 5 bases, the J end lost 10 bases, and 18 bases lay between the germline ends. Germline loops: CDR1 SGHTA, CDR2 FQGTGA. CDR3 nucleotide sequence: TGTGCCAGCAGCCTCGAAAGGGGTTGGGGATCACCCCTCCACTTT. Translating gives CASSLERGWGSPLHF. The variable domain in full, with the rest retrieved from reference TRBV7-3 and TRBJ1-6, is GAGVSQTPSNKVTEKGKYVELRCDPISGHTALYWYRQSLGQGPEFLIYFQGTGAADDSGLPNDRFFAVRPEGSVSTLKIQRTERGDSAVYLCASSLERGWGSPLHFGNGTRLTVT.

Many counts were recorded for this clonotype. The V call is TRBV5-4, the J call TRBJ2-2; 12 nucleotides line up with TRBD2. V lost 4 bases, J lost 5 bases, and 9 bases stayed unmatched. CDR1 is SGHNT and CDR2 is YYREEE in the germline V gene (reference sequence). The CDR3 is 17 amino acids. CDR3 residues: CASSPTSGGPGTGELFF. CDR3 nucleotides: TGTGCCAGCAGCCCGACTAGCGGGGGCCCCGGGACCGGGGAGCTGTTTTTT. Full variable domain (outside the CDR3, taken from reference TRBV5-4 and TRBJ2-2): ETGVTQSPTHLIKTRGQQVTLRCSSQSGHNTVSWYQQALGQGPQFIFQYYREEENGRGNFPPRFSGLQFPNYSSELNVNALELDDSALYLCASSPTSGGPGTGELFFGEGSRLTVL.

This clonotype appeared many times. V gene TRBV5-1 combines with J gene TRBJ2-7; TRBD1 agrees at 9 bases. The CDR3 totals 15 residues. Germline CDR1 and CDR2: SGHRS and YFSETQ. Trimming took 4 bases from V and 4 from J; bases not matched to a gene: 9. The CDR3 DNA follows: TGCGCCAGCAGCCCGAGGACAGGGGCTATTTACGAGCAGTACTTC. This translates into CASSPRTGAIYEQYF.

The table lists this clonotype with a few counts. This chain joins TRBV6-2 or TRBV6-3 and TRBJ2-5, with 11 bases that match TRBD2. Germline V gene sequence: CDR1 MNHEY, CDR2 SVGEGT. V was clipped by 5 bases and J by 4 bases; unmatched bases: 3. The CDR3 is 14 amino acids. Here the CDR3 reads CASSGTSGIETQYF. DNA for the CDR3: TGTGCCAGCAGTGGGACTAGCGGAATAGAGACCCAGTACTTC.

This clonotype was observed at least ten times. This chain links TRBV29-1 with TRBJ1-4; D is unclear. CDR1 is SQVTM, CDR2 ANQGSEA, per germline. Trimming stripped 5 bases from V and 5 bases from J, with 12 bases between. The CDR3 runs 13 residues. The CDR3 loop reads CSVRPISNEKLFF. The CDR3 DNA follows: TGCAGCGTTCGACCGATAAGCAATGAAAAACTGTTTTTT.

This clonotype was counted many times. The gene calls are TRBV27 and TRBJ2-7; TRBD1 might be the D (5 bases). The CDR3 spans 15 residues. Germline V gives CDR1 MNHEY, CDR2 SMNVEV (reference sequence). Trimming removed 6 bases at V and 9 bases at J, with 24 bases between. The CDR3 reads CASSRSSSQGLGQYF. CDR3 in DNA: TGTGCCAGCAGCAGATCATCCTCGCAGGGTCTTGGGCAGTACTTC.

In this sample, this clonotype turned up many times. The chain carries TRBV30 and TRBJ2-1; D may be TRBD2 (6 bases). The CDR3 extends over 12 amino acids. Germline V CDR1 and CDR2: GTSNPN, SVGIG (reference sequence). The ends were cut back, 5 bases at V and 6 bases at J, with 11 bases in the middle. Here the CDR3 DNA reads TGTGCCTGGGTGGGACTCCTCAATGAGCAGTTCTTC. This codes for CAWVGLLNEQFF. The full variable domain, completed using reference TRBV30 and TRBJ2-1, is SQTIHQWPATLVQPVGSPLSLECTVEGTSNPNLYWYRQAAGRGLQLLFYSVGIGQISSEVPQNLSASRPQDRQFILSSKKLLLSDSGFYLCAWVGLLNEQFFGPGTRLTVL.

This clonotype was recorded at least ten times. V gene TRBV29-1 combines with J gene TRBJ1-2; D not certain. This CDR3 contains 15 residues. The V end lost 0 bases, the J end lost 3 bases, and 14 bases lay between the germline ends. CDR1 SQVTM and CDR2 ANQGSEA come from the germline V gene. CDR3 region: CSVEDFRSEDYGYTF. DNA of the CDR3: TGCAGCGTTGAAGATTTTAGGAGCGAAGACTATGGCTACACCTTC.

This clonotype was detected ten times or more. DNA of the CDR3: TGTGCCACCGCGGGGGGGGCCACAGATACGCAGTATTTT. Residues: CATAGGATDTQYF. The chain couples TRBV24-1 to TRBJ2-3, with TRBD2 matching over 9 bases. With V trimmed by 9 bases and J by 2 bases, 2 bases remained unmatched. The CDR3 loop spans 13 amino acids. In germline, CDR1 is KGHDR, CDR2 SFDVKD.

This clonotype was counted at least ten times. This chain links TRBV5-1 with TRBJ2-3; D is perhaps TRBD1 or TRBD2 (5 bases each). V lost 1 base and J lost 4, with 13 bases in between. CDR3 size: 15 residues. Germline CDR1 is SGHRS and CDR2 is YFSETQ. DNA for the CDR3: TGCGCCAGCAGCTTGAATCAAGGGGACGCAGATACGCAGTATTTT. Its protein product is CASSLNQGDADTQYF. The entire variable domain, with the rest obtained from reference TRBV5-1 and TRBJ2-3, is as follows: KAGVTQTPRYLIKTRGQQVTLSCSPISGHRSVSWYQQTPGQGLQFLFEYFSETQRNKGNFPGRFSGRQFSNSRSEMNVSTLELGDSALYLCASSLNQGDADTQYFGPGTRLTVL.

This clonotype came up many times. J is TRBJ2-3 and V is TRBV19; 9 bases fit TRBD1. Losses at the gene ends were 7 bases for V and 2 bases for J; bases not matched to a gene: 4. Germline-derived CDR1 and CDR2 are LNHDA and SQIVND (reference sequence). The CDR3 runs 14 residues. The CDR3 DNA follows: TGTGCCAGTAAAGGGGACAGGGACACAGATACGCAGTATTTT. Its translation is CASKGDRDTDTQYF.

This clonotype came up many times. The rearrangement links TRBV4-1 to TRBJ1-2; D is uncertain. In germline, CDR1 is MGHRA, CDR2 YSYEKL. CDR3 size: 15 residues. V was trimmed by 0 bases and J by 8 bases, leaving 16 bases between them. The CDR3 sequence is CASSQEVHPLGGYTF. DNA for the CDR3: TGCGCCAGCAGCCAAGAGGTCCACCCCTTAGGCGGCTACACCTTC.

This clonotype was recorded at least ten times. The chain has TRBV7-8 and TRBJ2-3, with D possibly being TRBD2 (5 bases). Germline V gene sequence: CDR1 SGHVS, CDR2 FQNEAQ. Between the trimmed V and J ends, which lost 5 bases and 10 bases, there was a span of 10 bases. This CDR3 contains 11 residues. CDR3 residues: CASSLLGSQYF. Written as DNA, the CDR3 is TGTGCCAGCAGCCTACTAGGCTCGCAGTATTTT.

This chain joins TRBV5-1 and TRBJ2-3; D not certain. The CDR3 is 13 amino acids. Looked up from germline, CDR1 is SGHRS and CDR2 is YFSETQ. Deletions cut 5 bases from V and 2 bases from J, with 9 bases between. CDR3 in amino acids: CASSLPDTDTQYF. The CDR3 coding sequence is TGCGCCAGCAGTCTGCCGGACACAGATACGCAGTATTTT.

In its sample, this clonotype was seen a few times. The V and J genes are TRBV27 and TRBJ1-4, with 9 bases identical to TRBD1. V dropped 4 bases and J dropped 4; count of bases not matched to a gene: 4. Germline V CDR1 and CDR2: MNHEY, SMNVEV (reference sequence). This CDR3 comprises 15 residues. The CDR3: CASSYRGLGNEKLFF. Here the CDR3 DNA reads TGTGCCAGCAGTTACAGGGGGCTCGGTAATGAAAAACTGTTTTTT.

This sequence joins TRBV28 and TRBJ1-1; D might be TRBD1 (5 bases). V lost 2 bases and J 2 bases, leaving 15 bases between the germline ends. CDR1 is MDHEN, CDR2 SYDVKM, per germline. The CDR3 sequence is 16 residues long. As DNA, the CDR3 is TGTGCCAGCAGTTTAGGGTCCCTGGGGGTTAACACTGAAGCTTTCTTT. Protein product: CASSLGSLGVNTEAFF.

The CDR3 DNA sequence: TGTGCCAGCATCCTGCGCGGGGTCGGCGGGGAGCTGTTTTTT. Protein sequence: CASILRGVGGELFF. V and J are TRBV7-9 and TRBJ2-2, with D possibly matching TRBD2 (6 bases). V shed 7 bases and J shed 7 bases, with 16 bases lying between them. The CDR3 sequence is 14 residues long. Looked up from germline, CDR1 is SEHNR and CDR2 is FQNEAQ (reference sequence).

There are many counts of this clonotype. The CDR3 loop reads CSAKNPAGQETQYF. The CDR3 region has the DNA TGCAGTGCCAAAAACCCGGCGGGGCAAGAGACCCAGTACTTC. The chain couples TRBV20-1 to TRBJ2-5; TRBD2 is a possible D gene (6 bases). The germline CDR1 and CDR2 sequences are DFQATT and SNEGSKA (reference sequence). This CDR3 is 14 amino acids long. V was pared by 6 bases and J by 2 bases, with 16 bases between.

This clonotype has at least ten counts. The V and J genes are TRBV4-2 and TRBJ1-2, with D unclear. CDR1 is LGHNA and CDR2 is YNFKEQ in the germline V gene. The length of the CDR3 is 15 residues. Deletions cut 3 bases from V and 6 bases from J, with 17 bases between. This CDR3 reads CASSHPGRERNGYTF. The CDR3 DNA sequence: TGTGCCAGCAGCCATCCGGGGAGGGAGAGGAATGGCTACACCTTC.

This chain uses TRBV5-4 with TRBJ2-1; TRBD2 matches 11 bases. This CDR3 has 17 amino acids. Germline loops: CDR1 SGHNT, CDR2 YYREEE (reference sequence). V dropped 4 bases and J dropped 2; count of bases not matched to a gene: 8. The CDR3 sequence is CASSRSALAGAYNEQFF. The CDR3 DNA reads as TGTGCCAGCAGCAGGAGTGCACTAGCGGGGGCCTACAATGAGCAGTTCTTC.